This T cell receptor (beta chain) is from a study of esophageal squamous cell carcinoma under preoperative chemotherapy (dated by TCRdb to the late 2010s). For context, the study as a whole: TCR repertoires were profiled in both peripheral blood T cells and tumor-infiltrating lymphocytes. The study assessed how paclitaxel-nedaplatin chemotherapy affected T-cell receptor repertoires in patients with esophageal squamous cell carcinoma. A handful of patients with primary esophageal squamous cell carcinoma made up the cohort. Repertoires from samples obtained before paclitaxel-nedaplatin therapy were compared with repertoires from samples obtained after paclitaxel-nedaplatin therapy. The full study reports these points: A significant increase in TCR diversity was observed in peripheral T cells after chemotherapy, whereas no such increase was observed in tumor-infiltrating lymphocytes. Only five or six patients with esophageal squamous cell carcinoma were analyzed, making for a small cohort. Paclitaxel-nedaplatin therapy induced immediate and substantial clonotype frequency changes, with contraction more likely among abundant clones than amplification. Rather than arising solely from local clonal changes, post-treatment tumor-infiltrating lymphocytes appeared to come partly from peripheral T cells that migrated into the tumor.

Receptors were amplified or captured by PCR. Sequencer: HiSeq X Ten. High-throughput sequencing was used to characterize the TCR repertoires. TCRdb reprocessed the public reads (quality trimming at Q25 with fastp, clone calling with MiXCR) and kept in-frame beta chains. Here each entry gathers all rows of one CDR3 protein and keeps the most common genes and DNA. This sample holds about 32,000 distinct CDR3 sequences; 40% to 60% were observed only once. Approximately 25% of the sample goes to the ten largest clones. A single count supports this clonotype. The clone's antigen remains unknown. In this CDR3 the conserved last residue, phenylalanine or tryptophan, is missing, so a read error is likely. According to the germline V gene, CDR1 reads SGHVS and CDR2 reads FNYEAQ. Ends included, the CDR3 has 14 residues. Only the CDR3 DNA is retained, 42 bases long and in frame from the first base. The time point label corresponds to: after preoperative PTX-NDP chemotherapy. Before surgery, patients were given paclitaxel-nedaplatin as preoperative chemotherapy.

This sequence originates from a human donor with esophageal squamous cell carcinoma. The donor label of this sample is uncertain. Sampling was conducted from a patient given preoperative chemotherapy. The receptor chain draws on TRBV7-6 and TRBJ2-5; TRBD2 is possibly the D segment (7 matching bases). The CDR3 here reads CARRGGRVQETQYL. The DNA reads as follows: TGTGCGAGGCGCGGGGGCCGTGTCCAAGAGACCCAGTACTTA.